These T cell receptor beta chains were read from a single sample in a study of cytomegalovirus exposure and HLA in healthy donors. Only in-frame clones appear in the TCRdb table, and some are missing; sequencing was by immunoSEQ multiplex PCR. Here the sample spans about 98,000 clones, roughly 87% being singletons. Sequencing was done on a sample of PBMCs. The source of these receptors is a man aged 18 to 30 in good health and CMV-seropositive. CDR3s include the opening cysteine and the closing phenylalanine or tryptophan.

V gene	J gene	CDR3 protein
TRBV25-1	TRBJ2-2	CASSDPGGGPTGELFF
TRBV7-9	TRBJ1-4	CASSLGDRLGEKLFF
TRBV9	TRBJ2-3	CASSARWSTDTQYF
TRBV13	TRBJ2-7	CASSLQGSYEQYF
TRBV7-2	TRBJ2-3	CASSPGHSTDTQYF
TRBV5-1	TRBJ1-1	CASSLESGANTEAFF
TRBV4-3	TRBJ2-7	CASSQGFYSYEQYF
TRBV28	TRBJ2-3	CASSRRTGGTDTQYF
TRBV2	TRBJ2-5	CASTPLAGVAETQYF
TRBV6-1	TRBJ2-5	CASSEAVGGKTQYF
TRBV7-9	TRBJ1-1	CAQGGGSGTEAFF
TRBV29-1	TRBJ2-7	CSVTQRGGTYEQYF
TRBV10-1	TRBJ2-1	CASSARQGAYEQFF
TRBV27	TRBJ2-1	CASSFGGIHFYNEQFF
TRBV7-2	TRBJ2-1	CASSLWGTGGYNEQFF
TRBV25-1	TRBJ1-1	CASSGNQGVRTEAFF
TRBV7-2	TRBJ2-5	CASSFGTSGRARQETQYF
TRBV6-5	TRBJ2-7	CASSSGQGFEQYF
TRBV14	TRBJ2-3	CASSRIADTQYF
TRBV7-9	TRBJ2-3	CASSAGTTTDTQYF
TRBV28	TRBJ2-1	CASSPGVLSVCLF
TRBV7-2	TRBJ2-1	CASSLDLYEQFF
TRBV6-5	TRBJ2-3	CASSPGTSSTDTQYF
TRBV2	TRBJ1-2	CASSEATGAYGYTF
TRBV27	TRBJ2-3	CASSFAGTTDTQYF
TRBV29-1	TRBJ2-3	CSVVEGWSTDTQYF
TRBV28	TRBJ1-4	CASSLSDRAREKLFF
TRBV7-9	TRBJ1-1	CASSLAFQNTEAFF
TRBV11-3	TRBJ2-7	CASSLGQGAYEQYF
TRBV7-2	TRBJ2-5	CASSLAVWDRDQETQYF
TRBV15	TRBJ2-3	CATSRGQGEVDTQYF
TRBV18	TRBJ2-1	CASSPPYGHNEQFF
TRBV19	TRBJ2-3	CASSMGGTESTDTQYF
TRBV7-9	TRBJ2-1	CASSQQGYNEQFF
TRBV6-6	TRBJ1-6	CASSLDRSSYNSPLHF
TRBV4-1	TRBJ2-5	CASSQGASSLAGYQETQYF
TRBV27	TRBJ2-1	CASSLPPGHSYNEQFF
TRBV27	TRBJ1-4	CASSLSGGVREKLFF
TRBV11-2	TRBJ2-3	CASSLPSTDTQYF
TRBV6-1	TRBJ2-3	CASSEFLLTDTQYF
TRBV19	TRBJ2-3	CATRRSSDTQYF
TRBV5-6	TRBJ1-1	CASSLVSGGLTEAFF
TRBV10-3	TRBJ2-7	CAISGHGGGQGYEQYF
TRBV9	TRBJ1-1	CASSVFTGMNTEAFF
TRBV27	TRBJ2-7	CASRQGVSYEQYF
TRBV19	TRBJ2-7	CASSGTDSLSPPYEQYF
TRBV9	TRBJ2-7	CASSVADSRAYEQYF
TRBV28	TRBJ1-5	CASSFQISNQPQHF
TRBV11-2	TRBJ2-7	CASSPDRVTYEQYF
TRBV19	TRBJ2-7	CASRTSGSDTYEQYF
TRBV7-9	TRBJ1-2	CASSAEVYYTF
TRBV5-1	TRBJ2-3	CASSVYLSGGADTQYF
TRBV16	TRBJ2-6	CASSHTGSNPGANVLTF
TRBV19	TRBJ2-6	CASSMRQLSGANVLTF